The sequence of this T cell receptor beta chain was determined in a study of blood T cell repertoires in COVID-19. Study summary: Donors in the United States, Italy and Spain gave samples during acute or convalescent COVID-19. Sample material is recorded as cDNA or gDNA derived from T cells, B-cell-depleted T cells, or PBMCs.

Original methodology: Estimated nucleated cell counts came from reference gene primer amplification. Using immunoSEQ multiplex PCR, the repertoire was profiled, and TCRdb retains in-frame clones only, with some absent. The DNA was the basis for D and trimming; V, J and clone size are from that table. The sample comprises some 14,000 clones, approximately 91% of which are singletons, and roughly 2.3% rests with the top ten. The receptor was derived from a woman in her 70s in a cohort sampled during active or convalescent COVID-19. The source material was peripheral blood.

The CDR3 loop reads CASSPQGALGNTIYF. The CDR3 DNA is TGTGCCAGCAGCCCACAGGGGGCTTTAGGAAACACCATATATTTT. V and J are TRBV7-9 and TRBJ1-3; 9 bases fit TRBD1. CDR3 length: 15 residues. From germline, CDR1 is SEHNR and CDR2 FQNEAQ (reference sequence). With 5 bases clipped from V and 4 bases from J, the junction kept 6 bases outside the gene matches.